Reported below is one TCR beta chain. The antigen is unknown. This entry is derived from a study of T cell responses to AZD1222 COVID-19 vaccine. The CDR3 runs 13 residues. The V gene's germline CDR1 is LNHDA and CDR2 SQIVND (reference sequence). The V segment lost 8 bases and the J segment 6 bases; nucleotides outside the gene matches: 2. Libraries were prepared by immunoSEQ multiplex PCR; TCRdb keeps only in-frame clonotypes and omits some of them. This repertoire shows hundreds of thousands of clones, around 93% found once; its top ten account for roughly 0.99%. Study observations and caveats: Two AZD1222 doses significantly raised spike-specific TCR breadth and depth over controls. Spike as a whole was targeted by vaccine-associated CD4 TCRs, dominant at 160-218 and 743-854. Most donors were white British, females outnumbered males, and clonal diversity was possibly underestimated. Targeting of unmutated variant regions was reportedly seen in nearly half of spike-specific TCRs.

The rearrangement links TRBV19 to TRBJ1-4; 11 positions agree with TRBD1. This clonotype originated in an adult in good health. The sample was peripheral blood, taken on day 0 of MenACWY control vaccination. The chain's CDR3 is CASGQGAHEKLFF. CDR3 nucleotides: TGTGCCAGTGGACAGGGGGCTCATGAAAAACTGTTTTTT.